These T cell receptor beta chains were read from a single sample in a study of cytomegalovirus exposure and HLA in healthy donors. Method: immunoSEQ multiplex PCR; TCRdb's copy keeps in-frame clones and lacks some. The top ten clones hold 4.9% of a sample with about 140,000 clones, roughly four fifths of them seen once. The source material was PBMCs. The receptor set was obtained from a woman in her forties or fifties in good health and CMV-seronegative. Both conserved end residues are part of each CDR3. Fields, in order: V gene, J gene, clone size, D gene, CDR3 DNA, CDR3 protein. The D gene is left open where the match is weak. Expanded clones get a size class; other rows say once, few or many, or leave the size out.

>TRBV5-1|TRBJ2-3|-|-
TGCGCCAGCAGCTTGGTAGGTGGGGGCGGTACGCAGTATTTT
CASSLVGGGGTQYF
>TRBV25-1|TRBJ1-1|few|TRBD1
TGTGCCAGCAGTGCTCTGGACAGGGTGAACACTGAAGCTTTCTTT
CASSALDRVNTEAFF
>TRBV5-1|TRBJ2-3|-|TRBD2
TGCGCCAGCAGCTTTTCAGCGGGGGGCAGCACAGATACGCAGTATTTT
CASSFSAGGSTDTQYF
>TRBV10-2|TRBJ2-7|-|TRBD1
TGCGCCAGCAGTCAACAGGGGGGAGAGCAGTACTTC
CASSQQGGEQYF
>TRBV2|TRBJ1-5|-|TRBD1
TGTGCCAGCAGTGGGGCCTACAGGGGAGGTCAGCCCCAGCATTTT
CASSGAYRGGQPQHF
>TRBV19|TRBJ2-7|-|-
TGTGCCAGTAGTGCAAGGCGGGGGGACAGGGCGGACGAGCAGTACTTC
CASSARRGDRADEQYF
>TRBV4-2|TRBJ2-2|-|TRBD2
TGTGCCAGCAGCGCCCGGGGGGACACCGGGGAGCTGTTTTTT
CASSARGDTGELFF
>TRBV19|TRBJ1-1|few|-
TGTGCCAGTAGTATCTTGGGGGACAACAAAGCTTTCTTT
CASSILGDNKAFF
>TRBV4-2|TRBJ2-7|-|-
TGTGCCAGCAGCCTTCTGACAGCCTACGAGCAGTACTTC
CASSLLTAYEQYF
>TRBV6-1|TRBJ2-1|few|TRBD1
TGTGCCAGCAGTGAAGCGCCCGGGACAGGGGGCATGAATGAGCAGTTCTTC
CASSEAPGTGGMNEQFF
>TRBV2|TRBJ1-3|-|-
TGTGCCAGCAGTGAACAGGGACACTCTGGAAACACCATATATTTT
CASSEQGHSGNTIYF
>TRBV6-1|TRBJ2-5|-|TRBD2
TGTGCCAGCAGTGCTAGCGGGGGGGCTTGGGAGACCCAGTACTTC
CASSASGGAWETQYF
>TRBV2|TRBJ2-1|-|-
TGTGCCAGCAGCGTAGATGCGTACAATGAGCAGTTCTTC
CASSVDAYNEQFF
>TRBV30|TRBJ2-5|-|-
TGTGCCTCCGCGGCAGACCAAGGTCAAGAGACCCAGTACTTC
CASAADQGQETQYF
>TRBV6-4|TRBJ1-1|few|TRBD1
TGTGCCAGCAGTCCTGGACAGGGAGGAGGCACTGAAGCTTTCTTT
CASSPGQGGGTEAFF
>TRBV6-1|TRBJ2-7|few|-
TGTGCCAGCAGCCAGACGGGGGGCCTCTACGAGCAGTACTTC
CASSQTGGLYEQYF
>TRBV2|TRBJ2-2|few|TRBD2
TGTGCCAGCAGTTTCTCGACTAGCGACACCGGGGAGCTGTTTTTT
CASSFSTSDTGELFF
>TRBV19|TRBJ1-1|-|-
TGTGCCAGTAGTGTAAGTAGGGGATTGAACACTGAAGCTTTCTTT
CASSVSRGLNTEAFF
>TRBV30|TRBJ2-7|-|-
TGTGCCTGGAGTCTAACTAACATGGACAGACCCGCCGACGAGCAGTACTTC
CAWSLTNMDRPADEQYF
>TRBV4-3|TRBJ1-1|few|-
TGCGCCAGCAGCCCTCAGACAGTAAACACTGAAGCTTTCTTT
CASSPQTVNTEAFF
>TRBV7-2|TRBJ1-3|once|-
TGTGCCAGCAGCTTAGAAAGGGGATCTGGAAACACCATATATTTT
CASSLERGSGNTIYF
>TRBV30|TRBJ2-7|-|TRBD1
TGTGCCTGGAGTTCGACAGGGGGCCGAGGGTACGAGCAGTACTTC
CAWSSTGGRGYEQYF
>TRBV7-2|TRBJ2-3|once|-
TGTGCCAGCAGCTTAGTATCGACAGATACGCAGTATTTT
CASSLVSTDTQYF